Presented here are 10 T cell receptor beta chains from one specimen sequenced in a study of blood T cell repertoires in COVID-19. Using immunoSEQ multiplex PCR, the repertoire was profiled, and TCRdb retains in-frame clones only, with some absent. Altogether about 330,000 clones are present, roughly 90% being singletons, with the ten largest covering under 1.3%. Input material: PBMCs or T cells enriched from blood (not recorded which). The receptors come from a woman younger than 45 who had recovered from COVID-19.

This clone was recorded a few times. The chain recombines TRBV6-5 with TRBJ1-5; no clear D. V was cut by 6 bases and J by 11 bases, with 14 bases left in between. The length of the CDR3 is 12 residues. The germline CDR1 and CDR2 sequences are MNHEY and SVGAGI. In DNA form, the CDR3 reads TGTGCCAGCAGAGATAACACCGGGACCCAGCATTTT. It encodes CASRDNTGTQHF.

The CDR3 DNA reads as TGCAGCGTTGATGGACAGCAAGAAAAACTGTTTTTT. Protein: CSVDGQQEKLFF. This chain connects TRBV29-1 to TRBJ1-4; D may be TRBD1 (6 bases). The V and J ends lost 3 bases and 8 bases respectively, with 10 bases between them. The germline CDR1 and CDR2 sequences are SQVTM and ANQGSEA. The CDR3 runs to 12 residues. The full variable domain, completed using reference TRBV29-1 and TRBJ1-4, is SAVISQKPSRDICQRGTSLTIQCQVDSQVTMMFWYRQQPGQSLTLIATANQGSEATYESGFVIDKFPISRPNLTFSTLTVSNMSPEDSSIYLCSVDGQQEKLFFGSGTQLSVL.

V gene TRBV15 combines with J gene TRBJ2-3; 9 nucleotides agree with TRBD2. The CDR3 is 16 residues long. The germline gives CDR1 LNHNV, CDR2 YYDKDF (reference sequence). Trimming removed 4 bases from V and 0 bases from J; junction bases left unmatched: 5. The CDR3 nucleotides are TGTGCCACCAGCATCCGACTAGCGGTTAGCACAGATACGCAGTATTTT. This sequence encodes CATSIRLAVSTDTQYF.

The J gene is TRBJ2-7, the V gene TRBV11-2, with 11 bases aligning to TRBD2. V was clipped by 6 bases and J by 4 bases; unmatched bases: 20. This CDR3 contains 19 residues. CDR1 and CDR2 (germline): SGHAT, FQNNGV. The CDR3: CASSRQIALAGGQNYEQYF. The CDR3 bases are TGTGCCAGCAGTAGACAAATTGCCCTAGCGGGGGGCCAGAATTACGAGCAGTACTTC.

The chain uses TRBV6-5 and TRBJ2-5; TRBD2 aligns across 7 bases. Germline lookup yields CDR1 MNHEY and CDR2 SVGAGI. V dropped 5 bases and J dropped 1; count of bases not matched to a gene: 4. This CDR3 region has 14 residues. The CDR3, as DNA: TGTGCCAGCAGTACGGGGGGAGCCCAAGAGACCCAGTACTTC. Translated: CASSTGGAQETQYF.

The chain joins TRBV4-3 to TRBJ1-6; D unclear. Germline V lookup: CDR1 LGHNA, CDR2 YSLEER. V lost 0 bases and J 10 bases, leaving 10 bases between the germline ends. The CDR3 covers 14 residues. DNA of the CDR3: TGCGCCAGCAGCCAAGATCTCACGGTCTCACCCCTCCACTTT. It encodes CASSQDLTVSPLHF.

This chain links TRBV28 with TRBJ2-7; 10 positions agree with TRBD1. This CDR3 is 14 amino acids long. Germline assignment: CDR1 MDHEN and CDR2 SYDVKM. The V segment lost 4 bases and the J segment 2 bases; nucleotides outside the gene matches: 2. The CDR3 coding sequence is TGTGCCAGCAGTTGGGACAGGGGCACCTACGAGCAGTACTTC. Translation gives CASSWDRGTYEQYF.

This chain connects TRBV5-1 to TRBJ1-6; 11 bases match TRBD1. Per the germline V gene, CDR1 is SGHRS and CDR2 is YFSETQ. The CDR3 spans 15 residues. V gave up 4 bases and J gave up 9 bases; unmatched junction bases: 6. The CDR3 loop is CASSPDRGQTSPLHF. In DNA, the CDR3 is TGCGCCAGCAGCCCGGACAGGGGGCAAACTTCACCCCTCCACTTT.

The V and J genes are TRBV27 and TRBJ2-2; the D gene is possibly TRBD2 (5 bases). The V gene's germline CDR1 is MNHEY and CDR2 SMNVEV (reference sequence). This CDR3 spans 14 amino acids. V was shortened by 6 bases and J by 2 bases, with 10 bases between the two germline ends. The CDR3 is CASSPGFNTGELFF. The CDR3 DNA reads TGTGCCAGCAGCCCGGGATTTAACACCGGGGAGCTGTTTTTT.

The chain employs TRBV27 and TRBJ1-5, with D unresolved. This CDR3 contains 13 residues. Germline V gene lookup returns CDR1 MNHEY and CDR2 SMNVEV (reference sequence). V lost 5 bases and J 5 bases, leaving 10 bases between the germline ends. The CDR3 region is CASSLRVDQPQHF. The DNA for the CDR3 is TGTGCCAGCAGTCTTCGAGTTGATCAGCCCCAGCATTTT.